The 13 T cell receptor beta chains given below trace back to one sample, sequenced in a study of cytomegalovirus exposure and HLA in healthy donors. PCR used 60 Vbeta primers and 13 Jbeta primers. Clones were sequenced by immunoSEQ multiplex PCR, and TCRdb holds only the in-frame ones, with some missing. The table shows 100,000 or so clones, with approximately 72% occurring only once. Sequenced material: PBMCs. Source of these receptors: a male donor in good health and CMV-seropositive.

The genes are TRBV7-6 and TRBJ2-6, with TRBD2 as a possible D gene (5 bases). The ends were cut back, 9 bases at V and 0 bases at J, with 15 bases in the middle. Germline V lookup: CDR1 SGHVS, CDR2 FNYEAQ. CDR3 size: 16 residues. This CDR3 reads CARPGVPGSGANVLTF. Here the CDR3 DNA reads TGTGCCAGACCCGGGGTCCCGGGCTCTGGGGCCAACGTCCTGACTTTC.

The chain links TRBV11-3 to TRBJ2-1; 13 bases agree with TRBD2. The CDR3 extends over 16 amino acids. CDR1 and CDR2 from the germline V gene are SGHNT and YENEEA. V was clipped by 5 bases and J by 6 bases; unmatched bases: 7. In DNA, the CDR3 is TGTGCCAGCAGCGAACTAGCGGGGGGGCGGAGCAATGAGCAGTTCTTC. Its protein is CASSELAGGRSNEQFF.

This chain links TRBV5-4 with TRBJ2-1; 7 bases align to TRBD2. V shed 4 bases and J 5 bases; nucleotides not matched to a gene: 9. The CDR3 has 15 amino acids. Germline CDR1 reads SGHNT; CDR2 reads YYREEE (reference sequence). The CDR3 DNA follows: TGTGCCAGCAGCGGACAATGGGGGGGGGACAATGAGCAGTTCTTC. It translates to CASSGQWGGDNEQFF.

CDR3 nucleotides: TGTGCCAGCAGTTTATACGGGGACAGGGGGCAGGATGAAGCTTTCTTT. This sequence encodes CASSLYGDRGQDEAFF. The genes are TRBV28 and TRBJ1-1; 12 nucleotides align to TRBD1. The CDR3 is 16 amino acids. Per the germline V gene, CDR1 is MDHEN and CDR2 is SYDVKM. V lost 1 base and J lost 7; bases outside the gene matches: 7.

The J gene is TRBJ2-7, the V gene TRBV5-4, with 7 bases aligning to TRBD1. This CDR3 has 14 amino acids. The V gene's germline CDR1 is SGHNT and CDR2 YYREEE (reference sequence). J was trimmed by 6 bases and V by 4 bases; bases with no gene match: 10. The CDR3 is CASSARGNRGEQYF. CDR3 in DNA: TGTGCCAGCAGCGCTCGGGGTAACAGGGGCGAGCAGTACTTC.

J is TRBJ1-3 and V is TRBV30; 8 nucleotides align to TRBD1. Germline loops: CDR1 GTSNPN, CDR2 SVGIG (reference sequence). CDR3 length equals 14 residues. The J segment lost 7 bases and the V segment lost 1 base, leaving 6 bases of the junction unmatched. DNA of the CDR3: TGTGCCTGGAGTGGAACAGGGGGTTGGAACACCATATATTTT. It specifies CAWSGTGGWNTIYF.

This clone has more than one count but fewer than ten. The chain uses TRBV18 and TRBJ2-5; the D gene is possibly TRBD2 (6 bases). This CDR3 has 16 amino acids. Trimming shortened V by 0 bases and J by 4 bases, and 15 bases separated the two germline ends. Germline lookup yields CDR1 KGHSH and CDR2 LQKENI. The CDR3 sequence: CASSPPGLASGETQYF. The CDR3 bases are TGTGCCAGCTCACCACCGGGCCTAGCGAGTGGAGAGACCCAGTACTTC.

The V gene is TRBV28, the J gene TRBJ2-7; a weak D match, TRBD1 (6 bases). V gave up 6 bases and J gave up 2 bases, with 23 bases separating them. CDR3 length equals 17 residues. The germline gives CDR1 MDHEN, CDR2 SYDVKM. CDR3 nucleotide sequence: TGTGCCAGCAGCCCCTCCGAGAGGGGACACGCCGCCTACGAGCAGTACTTC. Its translation is CASSPSERGHAAYEQYF.

The rearrangement joins TRBV30 to TRBJ1-1; D gene ambiguous. V gave up 2 bases and J gave up 1 base, with 5 bases separating them. The CDR3 is made up of 12 amino acids. Germline CDR1 and CDR2: GTSNPN and SVGIG (reference sequence). The CDR3 DNA reads as TGTGCCTGGAGTATCGGGAACACTGAAGCTTTCTTT. Its translation is CAWSIGNTEAFF.

This rearrangement joins TRBV28 to TRBJ2-1, with TRBD2 as a possible D gene (6 bases). V was cut by 2 bases and J by 10 bases, with 9 bases left in between. Germline lookup yields CDR1 MDHEN and CDR2 SYDVKM. The CDR3 extends over 12 amino acids. CDR3 sequence reads: CASSLMGREQFF. The CDR3 coding sequence is TGTGCCAGCAGTTTAATGGGGAGGGAGCAGTTCTTC.

The chain uses TRBV7-6 and TRBJ2-5; TRBD1 matches 8 bases. After removal of 5 bases from V and 2 bases from J, the junction contained 1 base not matched to a gene. Germline CDR1 SGHVS, CDR2 FNYEAQ. CDR3 length equals 13 residues. CDR3 coding DNA: TGTGCCAGCAGCGGGACAGGACAAGAGACCCAGTACTTC. Amino acids: CASSGTGQETQYF.

This rearrangement joins TRBV5-1 to TRBJ2-1, with D possibly TRBD1 on 5 matching bases. The V end was cut by 6 bases, the J end by 6 bases, with 13 bases between. The CDR3 consists of 13 residues. From germline, CDR1 is SGHRS and CDR2 YFSETQ. The CDR3 bases are TGCGCCAGCAAGAAGGGGTCGGGCAATGAGCAGTTCTTC. Its protein is CASKKGSGNEQFF.

CDR3 sequence: CASSSGTDPKYYGYTF. The DNA of the CDR3 is TGTGCCAGCAGCAGCGGGACGGACCCCAAATACTATGGCTACACCTTC. V usage is TRBV5-4 and J usage is TRBJ1-2; a weak D match, TRBD1 (5 bases). The ends were cut back, 4 bases at V and 3 bases at J, with 19 bases in the middle. CDR3 length: 16 residues. The germline gives CDR1 SGHNT, CDR2 YYREEE (reference sequence).